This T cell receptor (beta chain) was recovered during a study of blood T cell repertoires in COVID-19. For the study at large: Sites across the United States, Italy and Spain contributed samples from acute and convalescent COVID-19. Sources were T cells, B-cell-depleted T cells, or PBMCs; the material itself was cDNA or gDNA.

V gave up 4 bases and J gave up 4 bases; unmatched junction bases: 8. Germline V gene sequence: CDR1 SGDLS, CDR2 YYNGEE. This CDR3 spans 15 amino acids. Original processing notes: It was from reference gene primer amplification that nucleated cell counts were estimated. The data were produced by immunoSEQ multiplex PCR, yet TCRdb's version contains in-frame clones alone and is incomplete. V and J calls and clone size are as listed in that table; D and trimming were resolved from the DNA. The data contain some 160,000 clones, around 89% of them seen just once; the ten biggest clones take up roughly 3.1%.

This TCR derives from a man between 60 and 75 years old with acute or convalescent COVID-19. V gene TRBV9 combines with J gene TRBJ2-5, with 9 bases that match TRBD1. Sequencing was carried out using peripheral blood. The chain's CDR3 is CASSPEDRGGETQYF. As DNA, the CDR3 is TGTGCCAGCAGCCCGGAGGACAGGGGTGGAGAGACCCAGTACTTC.